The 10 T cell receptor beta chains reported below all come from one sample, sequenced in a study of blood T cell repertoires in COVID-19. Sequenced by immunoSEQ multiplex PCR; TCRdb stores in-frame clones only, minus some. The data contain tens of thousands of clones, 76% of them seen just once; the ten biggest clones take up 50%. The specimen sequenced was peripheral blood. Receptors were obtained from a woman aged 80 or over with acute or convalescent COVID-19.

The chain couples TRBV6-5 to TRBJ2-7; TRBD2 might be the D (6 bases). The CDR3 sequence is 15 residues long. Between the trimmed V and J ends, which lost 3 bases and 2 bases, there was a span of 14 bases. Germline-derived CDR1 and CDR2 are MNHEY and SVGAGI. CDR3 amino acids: CASSYRGRGAYEQYF. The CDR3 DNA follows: TGTGCCAGCAGTTATCGGGGGAGAGGCGCCTACGAGCAGTACTTC.

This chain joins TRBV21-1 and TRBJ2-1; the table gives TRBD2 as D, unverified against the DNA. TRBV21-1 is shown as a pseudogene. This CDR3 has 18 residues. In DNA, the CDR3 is TGTGCCAGCAGCAAAGCGGTACTAGCGGGAGAGACCTACAATGAGCAGTTCTTC. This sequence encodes CASSKAVLAGETYNEQFF.

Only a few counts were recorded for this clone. The CDR3 nucleotides are TGTGCCAGCAGTTACGGGGACAGGGCAAATCAGCCCCAGCATTTT. Protein sequence: CASSYGDRANQPQHF. The chain links TRBV6-6 to TRBJ1-5, with 9 bases that match TRBD1. CDR3 size: 15 residues. Looked up from germline, CDR1 is MNHNY and CDR2 is SVGAGI (reference sequence). The V gene end was trimmed by 2 bases and the J gene end by 4 bases; junction bases not matched to a gene: 3.

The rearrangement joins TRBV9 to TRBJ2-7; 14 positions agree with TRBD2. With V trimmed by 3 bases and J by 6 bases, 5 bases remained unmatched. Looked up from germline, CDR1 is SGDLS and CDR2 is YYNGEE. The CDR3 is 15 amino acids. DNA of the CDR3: TGTGCCAGCAGCGACTCCGGGACTAGCGGGAGCGAGCAGTACTTC. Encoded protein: CASSDSGTSGSEQYF.

CDR3 protein: CASSLGGQRVAFF. CDR3 sequence (DNA): TGTGCCAGCAGTTTAGGGGGGCAAAGGGTGGCTTTCTTT. The chain uses TRBV12-3 or TRBV12-4 and TRBJ1-1; maybe TRBD1 (6 bases). The CDR3 spans 13 residues. Trimming pared 1 base from V and 11 bases from J, leaving 14 bases between.

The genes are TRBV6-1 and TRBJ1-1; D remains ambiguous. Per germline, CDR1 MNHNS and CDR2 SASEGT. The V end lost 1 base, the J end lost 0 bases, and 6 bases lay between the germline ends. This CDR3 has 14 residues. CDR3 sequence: CASSEGSMNTEAFF. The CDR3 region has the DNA TGTGCCAGCAGTGAAGGGAGCATGAACACTGAAGCTTTCTTT.

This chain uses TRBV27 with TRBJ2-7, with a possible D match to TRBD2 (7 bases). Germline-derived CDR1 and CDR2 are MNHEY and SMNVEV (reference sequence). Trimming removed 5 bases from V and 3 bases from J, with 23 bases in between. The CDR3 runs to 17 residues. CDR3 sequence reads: CASSTSGGGRGNYEQYF. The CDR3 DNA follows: TGTGCCAGCAGTACTAGTGGGGGGGGGCGAGGAAACTACGAGCAGTACTTC.

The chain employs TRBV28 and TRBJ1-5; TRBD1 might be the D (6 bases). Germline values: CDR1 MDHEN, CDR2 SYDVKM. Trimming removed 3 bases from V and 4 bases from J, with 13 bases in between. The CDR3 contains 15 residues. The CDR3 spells CASSLPGQLNQPQHF. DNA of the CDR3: TGTGCCAGCAGTTTGCCCGGACAGTTAAATCAGCCCCAGCATTTT. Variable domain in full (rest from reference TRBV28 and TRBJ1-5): DVKVTQSSRYLVKRTGEKVFLECVQDMDHENMFWYRQDPGLGLRLIYFSYDVKMKEKGDIPEGYSVSREKKERFSLILESASTNQTSMYLCASSLPGQLNQPQHFGDGTRLSIL.

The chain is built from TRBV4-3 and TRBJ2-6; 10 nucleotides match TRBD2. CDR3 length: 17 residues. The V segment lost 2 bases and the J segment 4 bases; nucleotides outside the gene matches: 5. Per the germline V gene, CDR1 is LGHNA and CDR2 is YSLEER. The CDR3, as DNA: TGCGCCAGCAGCCAACTAGCGGGAGTGAACGGGGCCAACGTCCTGACTTTC. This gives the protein CASSQLAGVNGANVLTF.

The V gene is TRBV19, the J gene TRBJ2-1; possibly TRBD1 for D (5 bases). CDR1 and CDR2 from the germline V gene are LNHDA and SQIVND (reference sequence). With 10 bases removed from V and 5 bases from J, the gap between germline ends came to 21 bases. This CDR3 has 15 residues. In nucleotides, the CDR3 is TGTGCCACCTTGAATTGGGGCCAGGGAAACAATGAGCAGTTCTTC. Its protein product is CATLNWGQGNNEQFF.